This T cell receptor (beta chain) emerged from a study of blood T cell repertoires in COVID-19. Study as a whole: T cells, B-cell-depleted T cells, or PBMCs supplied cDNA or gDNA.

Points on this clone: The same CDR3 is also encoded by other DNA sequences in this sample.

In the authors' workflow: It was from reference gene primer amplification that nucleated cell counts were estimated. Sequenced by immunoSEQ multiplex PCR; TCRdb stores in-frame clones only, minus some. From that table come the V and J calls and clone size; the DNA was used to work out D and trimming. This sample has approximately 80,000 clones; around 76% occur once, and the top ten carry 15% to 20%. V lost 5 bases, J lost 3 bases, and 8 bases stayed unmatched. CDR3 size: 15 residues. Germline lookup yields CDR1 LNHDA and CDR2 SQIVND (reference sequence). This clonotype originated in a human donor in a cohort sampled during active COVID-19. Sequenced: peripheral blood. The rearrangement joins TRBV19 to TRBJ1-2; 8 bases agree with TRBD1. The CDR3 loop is CASSVGQGWDYGYTF. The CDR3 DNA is TGTGCCAGTAGTGTCGGACAGGGCTGGGACTATGGCTACACCTTC.